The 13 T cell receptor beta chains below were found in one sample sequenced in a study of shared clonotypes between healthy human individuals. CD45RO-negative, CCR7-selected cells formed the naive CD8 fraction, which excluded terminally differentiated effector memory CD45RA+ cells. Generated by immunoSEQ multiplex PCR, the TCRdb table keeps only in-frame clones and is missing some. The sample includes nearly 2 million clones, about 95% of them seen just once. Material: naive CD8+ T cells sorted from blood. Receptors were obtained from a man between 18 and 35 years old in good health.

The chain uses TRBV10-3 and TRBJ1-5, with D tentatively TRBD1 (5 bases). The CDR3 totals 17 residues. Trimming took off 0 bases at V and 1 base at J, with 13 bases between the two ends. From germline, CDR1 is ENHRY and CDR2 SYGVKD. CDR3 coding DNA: TGTGCCATCAGTGAGTCGACGGGCCGGGGGAGCAATCAGCCCCAGCATTTT. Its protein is CAISESTGRGSNQPQHF.

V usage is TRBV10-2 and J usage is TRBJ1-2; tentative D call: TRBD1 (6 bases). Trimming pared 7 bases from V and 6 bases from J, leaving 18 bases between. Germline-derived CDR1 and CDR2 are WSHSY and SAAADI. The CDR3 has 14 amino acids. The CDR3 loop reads CASTEVGGLDGYTF. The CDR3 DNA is TGCGCCAGCACCGAGGTGGGGGGCTTGGATGGCTACACCTTC.

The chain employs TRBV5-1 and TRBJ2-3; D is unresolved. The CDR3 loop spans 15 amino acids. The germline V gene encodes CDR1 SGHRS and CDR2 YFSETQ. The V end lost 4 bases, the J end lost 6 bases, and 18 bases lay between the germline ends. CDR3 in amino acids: CASSLGWGSEDTQYF. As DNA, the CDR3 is TGCGCCAGCAGCCTCGGCTGGGGTAGTGAGGATACGCAGTATTTT.

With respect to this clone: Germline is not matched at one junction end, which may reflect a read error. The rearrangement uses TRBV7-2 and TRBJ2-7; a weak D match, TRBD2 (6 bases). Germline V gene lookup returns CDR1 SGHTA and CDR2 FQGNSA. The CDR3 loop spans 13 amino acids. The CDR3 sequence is CASTLADYYEQYF. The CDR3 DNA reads TGTGCCAGCACCTTAGCGGATTACTACGAGCAGTACTTC.

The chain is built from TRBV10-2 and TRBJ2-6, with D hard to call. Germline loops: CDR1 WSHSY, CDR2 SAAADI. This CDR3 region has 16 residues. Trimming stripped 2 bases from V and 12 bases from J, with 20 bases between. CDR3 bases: TGCGCCAGCAGTGAGCCCCTACTGGACGGTCTAACCGTCCTGACTTTC. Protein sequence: CASSEPLLDGLTVLTF.

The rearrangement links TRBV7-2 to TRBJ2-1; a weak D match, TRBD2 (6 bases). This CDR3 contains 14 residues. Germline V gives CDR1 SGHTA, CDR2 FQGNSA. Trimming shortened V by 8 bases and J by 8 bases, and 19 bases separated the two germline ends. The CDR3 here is CASGRTVIVDEQFF. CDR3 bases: TGTGCCAGCGGGAGGACGGTTATCGTCGATGAGCAGTTCTTC.

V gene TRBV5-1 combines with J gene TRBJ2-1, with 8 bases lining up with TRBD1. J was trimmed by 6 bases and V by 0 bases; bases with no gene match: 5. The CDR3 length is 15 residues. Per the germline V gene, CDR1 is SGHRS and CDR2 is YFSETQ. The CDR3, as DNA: TGCGCCAGCAGCTTGGGGACAGGGTCGGTCAATGAGCAGTTCTTC. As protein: CASSLGTGSVNEQFF.

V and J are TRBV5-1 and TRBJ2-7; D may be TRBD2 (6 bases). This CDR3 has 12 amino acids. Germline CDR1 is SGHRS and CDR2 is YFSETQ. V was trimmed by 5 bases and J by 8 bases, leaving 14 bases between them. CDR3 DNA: TGCGCCAGCAGAACCGGGGAGGACAAGCAGTACTTC. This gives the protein CASRTGEDKQYF.

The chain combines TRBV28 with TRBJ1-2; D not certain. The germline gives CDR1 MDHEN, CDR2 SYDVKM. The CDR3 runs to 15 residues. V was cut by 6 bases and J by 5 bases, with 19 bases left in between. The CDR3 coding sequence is TGTGCCAGCAGGGGGATCTGGCAGACGAGGTATGGCTACACCTTC. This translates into CASRGIWQTRYGYTF.

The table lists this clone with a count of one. This CDR3 reads CASSFGQQGGNYGYTF. CDR3 DNA sequence: TGTGCCAGCAGCTTCGGGCAGCAGGGAGGTAACTATGGCTACACCTTC. V is TRBV7-2 and J is TRBJ1-2; TRBD1 might be the D (5 bases). Germline V gene data show CDR1 as SGHTA and CDR2 as FQGNSA. V was cut by 3 bases and J by 1 base, with 15 bases left in between. The CDR3 has 16 amino acids.

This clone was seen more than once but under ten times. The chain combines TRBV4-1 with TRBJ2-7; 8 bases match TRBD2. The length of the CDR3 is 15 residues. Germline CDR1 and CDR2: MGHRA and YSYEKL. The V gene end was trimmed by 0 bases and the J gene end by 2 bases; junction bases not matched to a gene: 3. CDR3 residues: CASSQDKGLAYEQYF. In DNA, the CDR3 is TGCGCCAGCAGCCAAGATAAGGGACTAGCCTACGAGCAGTACTTC.

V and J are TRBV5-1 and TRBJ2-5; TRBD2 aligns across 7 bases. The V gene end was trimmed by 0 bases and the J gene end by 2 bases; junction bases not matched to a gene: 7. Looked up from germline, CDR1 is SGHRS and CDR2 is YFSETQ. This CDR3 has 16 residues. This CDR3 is CASSLVGTNLQETQYF. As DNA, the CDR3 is TGCGCCAGCAGCTTGGTCGGGACTAACCTGCAAGAGACCCAGTACTTC.

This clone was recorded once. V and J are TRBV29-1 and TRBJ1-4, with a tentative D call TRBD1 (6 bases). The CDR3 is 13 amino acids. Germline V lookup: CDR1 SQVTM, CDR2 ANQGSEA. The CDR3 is CRTYRVSNEKLFF. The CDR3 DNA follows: TGCAGAACCTACAGGGTATCGAATGAAAAACTGTTTTTT. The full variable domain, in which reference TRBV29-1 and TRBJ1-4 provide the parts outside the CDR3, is SAVISQKPSRDICQRGTSLTIQCQVDSQVTMMFWYRQQPGQSLTLIATANQGSEATYESGFVIDKFPISRPNLTFSTLTVSNMSPEDSSIYLCRTYRVSNEKLFFGSGTQLSVL.